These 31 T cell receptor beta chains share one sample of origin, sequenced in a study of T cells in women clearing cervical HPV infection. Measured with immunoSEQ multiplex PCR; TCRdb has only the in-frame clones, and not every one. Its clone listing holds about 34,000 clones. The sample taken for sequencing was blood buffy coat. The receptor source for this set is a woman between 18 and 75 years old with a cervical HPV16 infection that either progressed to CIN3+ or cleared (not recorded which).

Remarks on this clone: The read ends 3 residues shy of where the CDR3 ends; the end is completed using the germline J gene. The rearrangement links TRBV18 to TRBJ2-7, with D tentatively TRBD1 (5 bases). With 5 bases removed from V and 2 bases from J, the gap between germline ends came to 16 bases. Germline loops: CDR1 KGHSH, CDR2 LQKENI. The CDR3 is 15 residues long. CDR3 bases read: TGTGCCAGCTCATCCCAGGGCTCCTCCACCTACGAG. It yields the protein CASSSQGSSTYE. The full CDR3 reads CASSSQGSSTYEQYF.

The CDR3 DNA, read in part, is TGCAGTGCTAGAGCAGAACTGAACACTGAA. As protein: CSARAELNTE. The whole CDR3 protein is CSARAELNTEAFF. The chain has TRBV20-1 and TRBJ1-1; D call uncertain. The read terminates 3 residues ahead of where the CDR3 ends, so the germline J gene completes it. Per the germline V gene, CDR1 is DFQATT and CDR2 is SNEGSKA (reference sequence). This CDR3 is built from 13 residues. V was cut by 1 base and J by 0 bases, with 6 bases left in between.

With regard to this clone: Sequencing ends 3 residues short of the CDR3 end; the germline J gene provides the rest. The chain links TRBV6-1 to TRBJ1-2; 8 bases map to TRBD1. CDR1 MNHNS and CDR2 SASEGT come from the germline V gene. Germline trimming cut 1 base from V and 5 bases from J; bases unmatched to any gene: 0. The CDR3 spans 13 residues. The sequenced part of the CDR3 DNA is TGTGCCAGCAGTGAAGGGACAGGGTATGGC. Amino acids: CASSEGTGYG. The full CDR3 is CASSEGTGYGYTF.

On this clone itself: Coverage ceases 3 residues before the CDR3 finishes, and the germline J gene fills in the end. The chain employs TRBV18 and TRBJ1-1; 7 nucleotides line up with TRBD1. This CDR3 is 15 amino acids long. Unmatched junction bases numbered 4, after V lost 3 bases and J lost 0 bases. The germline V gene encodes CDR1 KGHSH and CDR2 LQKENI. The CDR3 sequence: CASSPGQPMNTEAFF. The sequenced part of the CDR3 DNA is TGTGCCAGCTCACCGGGACAGCCGATGAACACTGAA.

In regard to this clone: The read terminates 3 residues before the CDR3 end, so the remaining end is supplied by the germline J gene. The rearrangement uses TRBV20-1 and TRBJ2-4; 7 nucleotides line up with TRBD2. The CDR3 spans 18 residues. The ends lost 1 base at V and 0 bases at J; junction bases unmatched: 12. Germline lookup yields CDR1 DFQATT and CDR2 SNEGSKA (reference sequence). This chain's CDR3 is CSARVQSEGGRAKNIQYF. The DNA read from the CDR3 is TGCAGTGCTAGAGTTCAAAGCGAGGGCGGGAGAGCCAAAAACATT.

CDR3 bases read: TGCAGTGCTAGAGATCAGGGAGGTCCTAGGAGGGATACG. Translation gives CSARDQGGPRRDT. In full, the CDR3 is CSARDQGGPRRDTQYF. The genes are TRBV20-1 and TRBJ2-3, with a weak D call TRBD2 (6 bases). The read comes to an end 3 residues before the CDR3 does, leaving the germline J gene to fill in the end. Germline V gene data show CDR1 as DFQATT and CDR2 as SNEGSKA (reference sequence). V was clipped by 0 bases and J by 6 bases, with 19 bases between them. The CDR3 is 16 residues long.

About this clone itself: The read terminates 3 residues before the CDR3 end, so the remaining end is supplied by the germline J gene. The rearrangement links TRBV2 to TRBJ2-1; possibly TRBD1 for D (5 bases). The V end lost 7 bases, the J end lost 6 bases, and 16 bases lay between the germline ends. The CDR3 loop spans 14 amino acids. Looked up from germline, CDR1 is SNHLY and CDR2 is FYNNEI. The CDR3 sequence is CASKGQGRFNEQFF. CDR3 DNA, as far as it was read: TGTGCCAGCAAAGGCCAGGGTAGGTTCAATGAG.

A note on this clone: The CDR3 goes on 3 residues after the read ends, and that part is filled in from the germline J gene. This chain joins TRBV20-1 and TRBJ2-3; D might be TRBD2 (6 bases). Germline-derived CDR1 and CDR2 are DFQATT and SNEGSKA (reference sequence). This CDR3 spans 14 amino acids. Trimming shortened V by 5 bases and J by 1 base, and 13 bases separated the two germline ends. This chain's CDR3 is CSAHAGTGTDTQYF. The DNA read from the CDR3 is TGCAGTGCTCACGCAGGGACTGGCACAGATACG.

CDR3 bases read: TGTGCCAGCTCCGGACAGGGGGTCGACAATTCACCC. Translation gives CASSGQGVDNSP. The CDR3 in full is CASSGQGVDNSPLHF. The rearrangement uses TRBV18 and TRBJ1-6, with TRBD1 matching 10 bases. The DNA ends 3 residues before the CDR3 does, and the rest of the CDR3 is filled in from the germline J gene. Trimming cost V 6 bases and J 7 bases; bases outside gene matches: 6. CDR3 length: 15 amino acids. CDR1 is KGHSH, CDR2 LQKENI, per germline.

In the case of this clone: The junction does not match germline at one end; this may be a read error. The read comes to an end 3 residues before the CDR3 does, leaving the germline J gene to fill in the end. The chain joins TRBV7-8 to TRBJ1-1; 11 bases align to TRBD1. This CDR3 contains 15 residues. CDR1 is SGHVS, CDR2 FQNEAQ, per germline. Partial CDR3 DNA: TGTGCCAGCAACTTAGGCGGACAGGGGGCCACTGAA. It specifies CASNLGGQGATE. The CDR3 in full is CASNLGGQGATEAFF.

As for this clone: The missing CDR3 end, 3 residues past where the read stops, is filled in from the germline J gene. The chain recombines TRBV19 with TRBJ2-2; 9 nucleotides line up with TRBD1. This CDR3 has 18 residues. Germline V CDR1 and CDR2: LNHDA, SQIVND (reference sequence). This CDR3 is CASSIYGTGKGVNEKLFF. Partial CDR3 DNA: TGTGCCAGTAGTATCTACGGGACAGGGAAGGGAGTTAATGAAAAG.

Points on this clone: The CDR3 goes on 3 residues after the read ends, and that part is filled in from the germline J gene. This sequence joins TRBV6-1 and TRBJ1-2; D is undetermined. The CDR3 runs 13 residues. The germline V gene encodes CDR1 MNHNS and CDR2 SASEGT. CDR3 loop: CASSESGVRGYTF. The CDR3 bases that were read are TGTGCCAGCAGTGAATCGGGTGTAAGAGGC.

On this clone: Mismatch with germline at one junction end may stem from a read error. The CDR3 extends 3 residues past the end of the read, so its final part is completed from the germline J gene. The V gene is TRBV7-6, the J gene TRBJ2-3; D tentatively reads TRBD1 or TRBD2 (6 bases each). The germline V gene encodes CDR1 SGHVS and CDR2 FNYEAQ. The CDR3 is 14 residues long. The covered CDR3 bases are TGTGCCAGCAGTTTAGGGGGGCGGCAAGAGACG. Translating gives CASSLGGRQET. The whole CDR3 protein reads CASSLGGRQETQYF.

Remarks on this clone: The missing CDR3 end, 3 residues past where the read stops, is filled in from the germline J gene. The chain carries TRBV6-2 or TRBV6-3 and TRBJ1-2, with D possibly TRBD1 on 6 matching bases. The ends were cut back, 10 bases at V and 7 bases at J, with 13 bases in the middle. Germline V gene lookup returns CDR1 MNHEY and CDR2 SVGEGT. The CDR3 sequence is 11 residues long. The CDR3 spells CATRRGSGYTF. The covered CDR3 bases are TGTGCCACCCGCAGGGGCTCTGGC.

CDR3 region: CAARGGLAGTDTQYF. CDR3 DNA (partial): TGTGCCGCCCGAGGGGGCCTAGCGGGCACAGATACC. This chain links TRBV30 with TRBJ2-5, with D possibly TRBD2 on 8 matching bases. The CDR3 end falls 3 residues outside the read, so it is completed with the germline J gene. CDR1 is GTSNPN and CDR2 is SVGIG in the germline V gene (reference sequence). This CDR3 spans 15 amino acids.

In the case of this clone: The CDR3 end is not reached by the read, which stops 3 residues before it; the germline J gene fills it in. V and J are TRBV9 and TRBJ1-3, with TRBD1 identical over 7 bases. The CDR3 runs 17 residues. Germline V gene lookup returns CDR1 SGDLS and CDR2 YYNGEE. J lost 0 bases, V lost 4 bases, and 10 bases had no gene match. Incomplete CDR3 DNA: TGTGCCAGCAGCAGAGCGACAGGGAAGGCCTCTGGAAACACC. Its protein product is CASSRATGKASGNT. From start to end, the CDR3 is CASSRATGKASGNTIYF.

CDR3 DNA, as far as it was read: TGCAGTGCTTTGGACTCTCAAAGCTCCTACGAG. Residues: CSALDSQSSYE. The full CDR3 is CSALDSQSSYEQYF. This sequence joins TRBV20-1 and TRBJ2-7, with a weak D call TRBD2 (5 bases). The DNA ends 3 residues before the CDR3 does, and the rest of the CDR3 is filled in from the germline J gene. CDR1 and CDR2 (germline): DFQATT, SNEGSKA (reference sequence). CDR3 length equals 14 residues. Trimming cost V 5 bases and J 0 bases, with 14 bases left between them.

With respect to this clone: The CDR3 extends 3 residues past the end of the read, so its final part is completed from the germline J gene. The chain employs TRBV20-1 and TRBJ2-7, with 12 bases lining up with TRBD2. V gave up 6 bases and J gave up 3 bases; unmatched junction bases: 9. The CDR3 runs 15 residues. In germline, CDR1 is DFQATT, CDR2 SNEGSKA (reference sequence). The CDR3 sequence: CSAELAGGPSYEQYF. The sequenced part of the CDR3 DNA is TGCAGTGCAGAACTAGCGGGGGGCCCCAGCTACGAG.

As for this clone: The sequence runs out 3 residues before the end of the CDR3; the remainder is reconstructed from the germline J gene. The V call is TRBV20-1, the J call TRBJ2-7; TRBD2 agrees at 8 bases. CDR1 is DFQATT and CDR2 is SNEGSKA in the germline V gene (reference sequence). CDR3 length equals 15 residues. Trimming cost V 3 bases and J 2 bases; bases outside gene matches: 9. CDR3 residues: CSASPPGTRPYEQYF. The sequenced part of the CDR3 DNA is TGCAGTGCTAGTCCCCCCGGGACTAGGCCCTACGAG.

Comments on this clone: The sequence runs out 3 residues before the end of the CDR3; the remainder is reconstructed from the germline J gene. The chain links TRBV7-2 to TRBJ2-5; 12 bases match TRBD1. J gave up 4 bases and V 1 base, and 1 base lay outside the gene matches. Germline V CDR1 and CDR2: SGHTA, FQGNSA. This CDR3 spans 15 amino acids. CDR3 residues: CASSLGDRGRETQYF. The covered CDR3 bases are TGTGCCAGCAGCTTAGGGGACAGGGGGCGAGAGACC.

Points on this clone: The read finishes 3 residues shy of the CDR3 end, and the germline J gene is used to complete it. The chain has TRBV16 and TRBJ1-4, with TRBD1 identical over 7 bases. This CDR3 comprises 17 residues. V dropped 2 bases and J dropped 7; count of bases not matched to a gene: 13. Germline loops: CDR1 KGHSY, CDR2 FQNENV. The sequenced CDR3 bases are TGTGCCAGCAGCCAAACCCCACAGGGGCAGAGAAGTGAAAAA. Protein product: CASSQTPQGQRSEK. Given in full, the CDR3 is CASSQTPQGQRSEKLFF.

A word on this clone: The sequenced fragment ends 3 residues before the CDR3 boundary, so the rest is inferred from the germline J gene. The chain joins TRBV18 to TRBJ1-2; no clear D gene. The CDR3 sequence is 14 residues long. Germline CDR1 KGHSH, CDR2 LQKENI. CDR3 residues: CASSDLRGLWGYTF. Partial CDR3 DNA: TGTGCCAGCTCGGACCTCCGCGGGCTCTGGGGC.

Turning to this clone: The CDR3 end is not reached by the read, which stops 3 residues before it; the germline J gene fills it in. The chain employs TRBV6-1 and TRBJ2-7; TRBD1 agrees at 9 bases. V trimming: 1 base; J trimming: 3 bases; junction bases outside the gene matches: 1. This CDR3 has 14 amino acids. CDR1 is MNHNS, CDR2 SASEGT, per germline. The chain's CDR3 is CASSEVGQGYEQYF. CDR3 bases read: TGTGCCAGCAGTGAAGTGGGACAGGGCTACGAG.

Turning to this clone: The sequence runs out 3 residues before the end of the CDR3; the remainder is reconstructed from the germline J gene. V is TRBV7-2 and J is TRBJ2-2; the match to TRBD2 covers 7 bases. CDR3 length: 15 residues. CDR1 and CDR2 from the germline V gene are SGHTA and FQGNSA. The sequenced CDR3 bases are TGTGCCAGCAGCGTTAGCGCGGGGGACGGTGAAAAG. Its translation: CASSVSAGDGEK. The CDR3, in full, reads CASSVSAGDGEKLFF. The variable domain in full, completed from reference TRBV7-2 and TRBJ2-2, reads GAGVSQSPSNKVTEKGKDVELRCDPISGHTALYWYRQSLGQGLEFLIYFQGNSAPDKSGLPSDRFSAERTGGSVSTLTIQRTQQEDSAVYLCASSVSAGDGEKLFFGEGSRLTVL.

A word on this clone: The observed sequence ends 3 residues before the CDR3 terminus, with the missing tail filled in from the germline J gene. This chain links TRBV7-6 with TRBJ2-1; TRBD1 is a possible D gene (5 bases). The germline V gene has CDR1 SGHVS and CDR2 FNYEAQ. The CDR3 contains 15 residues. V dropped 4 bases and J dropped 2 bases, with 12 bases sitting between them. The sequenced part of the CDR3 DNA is TGTGCCAGCAGCTCCCAGGACAAAGCCTACAATGAG. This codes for CASSSQDKAYNE. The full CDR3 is CASSSQDKAYNEQFF.

The CDR3 bases that were read are TGTGCCAGTGCCCAGACAGGGGACCAAGAGACC. As protein: CASAQTGDQET. The whole CDR3 protein is CASAQTGDQETQYF. This chain joins TRBV10-3 and TRBJ2-5, with 8 nucleotides matching TRBD1. The read ends 3 residues early relative to the CDR3; the germline J gene fills the gap. V trimming: 10 bases; J trimming: 0 bases; junction bases outside the gene matches: 7. The CDR3 sequence is 14 residues long. The germline V gene has CDR1 ENHRY and CDR2 SYGVKD.

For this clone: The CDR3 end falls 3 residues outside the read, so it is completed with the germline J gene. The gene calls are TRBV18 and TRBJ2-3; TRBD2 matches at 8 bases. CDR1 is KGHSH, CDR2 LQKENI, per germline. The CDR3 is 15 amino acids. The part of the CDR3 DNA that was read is TGTGCCAGCTCACCAGGAGCGGGACTAGTTAAGACG. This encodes CASSPGAGLVKT. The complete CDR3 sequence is CASSPGAGLVKTQYF.

The sequenced part of the CDR3 DNA is TGTGCCAGTAGTATCAGGGAACGGAAA. Its translation: CASSIRERK. In full, the CDR3 is CASSIRERKAFF. The gene calls are TRBV19 and TRBJ1-1, with D perhaps matching TRBD1 (5 bases). The read ends 3 residues shy of where the CDR3 ends; the end is completed using the germline J gene. The CDR3 sequence is 12 residues long. The V gene's germline CDR1 is LNHDA and CDR2 SQIVND (reference sequence).

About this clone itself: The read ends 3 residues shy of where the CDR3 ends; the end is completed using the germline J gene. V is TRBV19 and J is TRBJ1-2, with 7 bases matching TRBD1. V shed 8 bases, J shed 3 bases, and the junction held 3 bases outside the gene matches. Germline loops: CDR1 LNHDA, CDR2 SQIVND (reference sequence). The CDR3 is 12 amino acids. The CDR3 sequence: CASGQDYYGYTF. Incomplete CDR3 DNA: TGTGCCAGTGGACAGGACTACTATGGC.

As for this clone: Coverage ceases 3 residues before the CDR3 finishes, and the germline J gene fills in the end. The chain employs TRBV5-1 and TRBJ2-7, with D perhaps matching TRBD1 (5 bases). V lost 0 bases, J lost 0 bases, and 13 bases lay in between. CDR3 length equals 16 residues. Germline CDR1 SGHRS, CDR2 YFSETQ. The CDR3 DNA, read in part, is TGCGCCAGCAGCTTGGTAATTGCCAGGGCCTCCTACGAG. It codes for CASSLVIARASYE. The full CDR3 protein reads CASSLVIARASYEQYF.

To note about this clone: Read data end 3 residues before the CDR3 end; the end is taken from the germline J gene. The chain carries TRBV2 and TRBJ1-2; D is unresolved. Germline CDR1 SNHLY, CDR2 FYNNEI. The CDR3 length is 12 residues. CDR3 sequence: CASSESKGGYTF. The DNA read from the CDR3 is TGTGCCAGCAGTGAGTCGAAAGGCGGC.